This T cell receptor (beta chain) came from a study of cytomegalovirus exposure and HLA in healthy donors. Study-level background: A previous analysis identified around 120 million unique TCR beta sequences derived from around 200 million T cells.

60 Vbeta and 13 Jbeta primers were used in PCR. TCRdb keeps only in-frame clones here, not all; method: immunoSEQ multiplex PCR. The sample holds about 120,000 clones; roughly four fifths are singletons and the top ten take 1.5% to 2%. Trimming at V came to 4 bases and at J to 9 bases, leaving 11 bases not matched to a gene. From germline, CDR1 is SGHTA and CDR2 FQGNSA. The CDR3 sequence is 17 residues long. The clonotype comes from a middle-aged man in good health and CMV-seronegative. Sample: PBMCs. V and J are TRBV7-2 and TRBJ2-1, with TRBD2 identical over 14 bases. CDR3 in amino acids: CASSSRTSGRKPPEQFF. In DNA form, the CDR3 reads TGTGCCAGCAGCTCCCGGACTAGCGGGAGGAAACCTCCTGAGCAGTTCTTC.